This TCR beta chain was profiled in a study of PD-1 blockade in mismatch repair-deficient tumors. Study background: All were previously treated, progressing patients with over 9 mismatch repair-deficient cancer types.

Findings and caveats of the study: Tumor-resident clones, often undetectable pretreatment in blood, expanded then contracted after pembrolizumab.

Data came from immunoSEQ multiplex PCR; TCRdb stores just in-frame clones and leaves some out. The sample holds about 16,000 clones, more than 70% seen once. This CDR3 contains 16 residues. Germline assignment: CDR1 SNHLY and CDR2 FYNNEI. Between the trimmed V and J ends, which lost 6 bases and 2 bases, there was a span of 16 bases. All patients were mismatch repair deficient, assessed by either PCR or immunohistochemistry. As to this clone: Its target is not known.

The J gene is TRBJ1-4, the V gene TRBV2; possibly TRBD1 for D (5 bases). This clonotype originated in an adult with mismatch repair-deficient cancer. The sample consisted of PBMCs, taken before pembrolizumab treatment. CDR3 sequence (DNA): TGTGCCAGCAGCGCACGGGGAGGGGACACTAATGAAAAACTGTTTTTT. It translates to CASSARGGDTNEKLFF.